This T cell receptor (beta chain) is from a study of response to subunit inactivated influenza vaccine. Notes on the study in general: Few additional T cells are recruited per seasonal influenza vaccination, authors suggested.

Using its own MiXCR run on the RT-PCR reads, TCRdb lists one record per CDR3 protein. The profile covers 800,000 to 1,000,000 distinct CDR3 sequences, with about 20% appearing a single time and roughly a tenth taken by the ten largest. Between the trimmed V and J ends, which lost 2 bases and 3 bases, there was a span of 10 bases. The CDR3 is 14 residues long. Looked up from germline, CDR1 is SGHVS and CDR2 is FQNEAQ. To note about this clonotype: Its antigen is undetermined.

This sample comprised PBMCs from blood, obtained more than 4 days after vaccination. This chain connects TRBV7-8 to TRBJ1-1, with a tentative D call TRBD1 (5 bases). The TCR was taken from a man between 45 and 60 years old who received an inactivated influenza vaccine. Here the CDR3 DNA reads TGTGCCAGCAGCTTAAGGGGTTTGCACACTGAAGCTTTCTTT. Protein product: CASSLRGLHTEAFF.